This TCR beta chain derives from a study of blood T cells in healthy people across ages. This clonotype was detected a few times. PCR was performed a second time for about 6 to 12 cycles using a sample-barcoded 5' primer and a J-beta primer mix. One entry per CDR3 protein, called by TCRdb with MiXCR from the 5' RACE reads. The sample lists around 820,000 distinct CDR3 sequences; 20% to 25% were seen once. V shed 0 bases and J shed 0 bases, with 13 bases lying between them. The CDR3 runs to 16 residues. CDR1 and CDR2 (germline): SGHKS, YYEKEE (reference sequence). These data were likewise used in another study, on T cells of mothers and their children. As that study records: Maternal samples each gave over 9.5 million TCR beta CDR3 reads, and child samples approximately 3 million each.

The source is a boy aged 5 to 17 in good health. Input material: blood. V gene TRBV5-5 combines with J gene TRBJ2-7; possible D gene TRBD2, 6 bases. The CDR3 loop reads CASSLGGGLSSYEQYF. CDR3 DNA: TGTGCCAGCAGCTTGGGTGGAGGGCTAAGCTCCTACGAGCAGTACTTC.